The clone carrying this T cell receptor (beta chain) was recorded at least ten times. Its antigen remains unidentified. The data were taken from a study of beta chain features in type 1 diabetes. Findings and limits, study-wide: PCR could preferentially amplify shorter templates, alike in patients and controls.

The isolated RNA, all of it, was reverse transcribed, so expressed TCRB transcripts were what got sequenced. TCRdb's copy holds only in-frame clones and misses some; the assay was immunoSEQ multiplex PCR. The sample has more than 120,000 clones; 10% are singletons. CDR1 and CDR2 from the germline V gene are SGHTA and FQGNSA. The V segment lost 1 base and the J segment 9 bases; nucleotides outside the gene matches: 7. This CDR3 is 15 amino acids long. Purities over 95% were achieved in all sorted populations. Sequencing was performed on naive CD4+ T cells from blood. This sequence joins TRBV7-2 and TRBJ2-1; 9 bases map to TRBD2. The source is a man between 18 and 35 years old in good health. As DNA, the CDR3 is TGTGCCAGCAGCTTAGTCTGGCGGGGGGGCGGTGAGCAGTTCTTC. Protein: CASSLVWRGGGEQFF.